The rows below give T cell receptor beta chains drawn from one sample of a study of blood T cell repertoires in COVID-19. Some clones are missing from TCRdb's copy, which holds only in-frame ones; the method was immunoSEQ multiplex PCR. The table lists about 130,000 clones, approximately 83% of them singletons. The sequenced sample consisted of peripheral blood. These receptors originate from an elderly man with active or convalescent COVID-19. The CDR3 runs from the conserved cysteine through the conserved F or W. The D gene is left open where the match is weak. Clone size is stated in some rows and not others, as once, few, many or a class when expanded.

clone_size | j_call | d_call | v_call | cdr3_aa | cdr3_nt
. | TRBJ2-1 | . | TRBV7-6 | CASSPKGEGGYNEQFF | TGTGCCAGCAGCCCTAAGGGGGAAGGCGGATACAATGAGCAGTTCTTC
. | TRBJ2-7 | TRBD1 | TRBV6-5 | CASRFRDRGAYEQYF | TGTGCCAGCAGGTTCCGGGACAGGGGTGCCTACGAGCAGTACTTC
few | TRBJ2-2 | . | TRBV19 | CASSTSPFFSNTGELFF | TGTGCCAGTAGTACTAGTCCATTTTTTTCTAACACCGGGGAGCTGTTTTTT
once | TRBJ2-2 | . | TRBV7-9 | CASTLRRGRGTGELFF | TGTGCCAGCACCCTTCGCAGGGGTCGCGGCACCGGGGAGCTGTTTTTT
. | TRBJ2-3 | . | TRBV6-1 | CASSESQGPDTQYF | TGTGCCAGCAGTGAAAGTCAGGGCCCAGATACGCAGTATTTT
once | TRBJ2-1 | . | TRBV18 | CASSPDPASRSYNEQFF | TGTGCCAGCTCACCAGACCCCGCTAGTAGGTCCTACAATGAGCAGTTCTTC
. | TRBJ2-1 | . | TRBV6-5 | CARPGANEQFF | TGTGCCAGGCCGGGAGCCAATGAGCAGTTCTTC
. | TRBJ2-1 | . | TRBV30 | CAWSSGYNEQFF | TGTGCCTGGAGTAGCGGGTACAATGAGCAGTTCTTC
. | TRBJ1-1 | . | TRBV11-3 | CASSSGGPSTEAFF | TGTGCCAGCAGCTCCGGGGGTCCCAGCACTGAAGCTTTCTTT
. | TRBJ2-7 | . | TRBV5-1 | CASSLESARRTYEQYF | TGCGCCAGCAGCCTAGAGTCTGCGCGGAGGACCTACGAGCAGTACTTC
. | TRBJ2-2 | TRBD1 | TRBV2 | CASNPQGAEGGELFF | TGTGCCAGCAACCCCCAGGGGGCGGAGGGCGGGGAGCTGTTTTTT
. | TRBJ1-1 | . | TRBV19 | CASSMGARTEAFF | TGTGCCAGTAGTATGGGGGCGCGGACTGAAGCTTTCTTT
once | TRBJ1-4 | . | TRBV6-6 | CASQGRSEKLFF | TGTGCCAGCCAGGGGCGTAGTGAAAAACTGTTTTTT
once | TRBJ1-5 | . | TRBV18 | CASSPQGNQPQHF | TGTGCCAGCTCACCCCAGGGCAATCAGCCCCAGCATTTT
. | TRBJ1-6 | . | TRBV6-5 | CASIDTSSYNSPLHF | TGTGCCAGCATCGACACGAGCTCCTATAATTCACCCCTCCACTTT
. | TRBJ2-7 | TRBD1 | TRBV14 | CASSLRGSYEQYF | TGTGCCAGCAGCCTCAGGGGGTCCTACGAGCAGTACTTC
. | TRBJ2-1 | . | TRBV11-2 | CASSLSPDNEQFF | TGTGCCAGCAGCTTAAGCCCGGACAATGAGCAGTTCTTC
. | TRBJ1-2 | . | TRBV7-2 | CASSLGVDYYGYTF | TGTGCCAGCAGCTTAGGAGTGGACTACTATGGCTACACCTTC
once | TRBJ1-1 | . | TRBV7-8 | CASMPQGNVNTEAFF | TGTGCCAGCATGCCCCAGGGGAACGTGAACACTGAAGCTTTCTTT
. | TRBJ1-6 | . | TRBV11-3 | CASSSDSDSPLHF | TGTGCCAGCAGCTCGGACTCGGATTCACCCCTCCACTTT
. | TRBJ1-4 | . | TRBV7-2 | CASSPAGVANEKLFF | TGTGCCAGCAGCCCCGCAGGGGTGGCTAATGAAAAACTGTTTTTT